This TCR beta chain was sequenced in a study of lymphopenia after photon versus proton radiotherapy. Notes on the study in general: In patients who died, overall survival fell as post-nadir TCR diversity dropped more. Post-nadir diversity loss with photons came from oligoclonal expansion, particularly CD8+ Temra cells. Proton therapy kept repertoires fairly stable, unlike photons, which gained effector/memory cells.

Only in-frame clones appear in the TCRdb table, and some are missing; sequencing was by immunoSEQ multiplex PCR. The data contain about 40,000 clones, approximately 86% of them singletons. Germline CDR1 and CDR2: SNHLY and FYNNEI. This CDR3 comprises 13 residues. Losses at the gene ends were 9 bases for V and 8 bases for J; bases not matched to a gene: 9. About this clone: Its antigen is as yet unknown.

The chain couples TRBV2 to TRBJ2-3, with 9 bases fitting TRBD2. This specimen was peripheral blood, taken from a patient treated with proton-based radiotherapy. The clonotype was recovered from a woman in her 70s with pancreatic cancer. Some clones in this sample may be carry-over from other donors' samples. CDR3 coding DNA: TGTGCCAGTGGGACTGAACTAGCGGGTACGCAGTATTTT. This translates into CASGTELAGTQYF.